One and the same sample provided the 2 T cell receptor beta chains below, sequenced in a study of T-cell reconstitution after alpha-beta-depleted transplantation in children. During its preparation, the TCRbeta library received unique molecular identifiers. TCRdb re-derived calls from the PCR reads in MiXCR, one entry per CDR3 protein. The sample yields around 700,000 distinct CDR3 sequences, 13% seen once. The specimen comprised PBMCs, sampled before TCRalphabeta/CD19-depleted stem cell transplant. These TCRs come from a girl aged 2 to 10 with congenital amegakaryocytic thrombocytopenia, due to receive a stem cell transplant.

This clonotype was seen a few times. The chain recombines TRBV28 with TRBJ2-2, with D possibly TRBD1 on 6 matching bases. This CDR3 has 14 amino acids. From germline, CDR1 is MDHEN and CDR2 SYDVKM. V was trimmed by 4 bases and J by 6 bases, leaving 12 bases between them. CDR3 sequence reads: CASSSGDKSGELFF. CDR3 sequence (DNA): TGTGCCAGCAGTTCCGGGGACAAGTCCGGGGAGCTGTTTTTT. Based on the CDR3 plus reference TRBV28 and TRBJ2-2, the full variable domain is DVKVTQSSRYLVKRTGEKVFLECVQDMDHENMFWYRQDPGLGLRLIYFSYDVKMKEKGDIPEGYSVSREKKERFSLILESASTNQTSMYLCASSSGDKSGELFFGEGSRLTVL.

This clonotype showed up many times. V and J are TRBV5-1 and TRBJ2-7; no definite D call. The CDR3 is 12 residues long. Trimming shortened V by 9 bases and J by 4 bases, and 14 bases separated the two germline ends. Germline V gives CDR1 SGHRS, CDR2 YFSETQ. The CDR3 sequence: CATTPLGYEQYF. The DNA of the CDR3 is TGCGCCACCACCCCTTTGGGTTACGAGCAGTACTTC.